This TCR beta chain comes out of a study of T cell responses to AZD1222 COVID-19 vaccine. CDR3 length equals 16 residues. CDR1 is MGHRA, CDR2 YSYEKL, per germline. Trimming left V 3 bases short and J 0 bases short, with 13 bases between. Clones were read by immunoSEQ multiplex PCR, and TCRdb kept only the in-frame ones, dropping some. The data hold about 75,000 clones, with around 88% observed a single time. Turning to this clone: Its antigen is undetermined.

Findings and limits, study-wide: Spike-wide coverage was observed for vaccine-associated CD4 TCRs, with dominant responses at 160-218 and 743-854. Donors were largely white British and mainly female; clonal diversity was possibly underestimated.

The rearrangement joins TRBV4-1 to TRBJ2-3; TRBD2 might be the D (6 bases). The source was peripheral blood, collected 28 days after the second dose of the MenACWY control vaccine. This receptor was identified in an adult who received the MenACWY meningococcal vaccine as a control. CDR3 DNA sequence: TGCGCCAGCAGCCATGGCGGGGCACCCAGCACAGATACGCAGTATTTT. Amino acid sequence: CASSHGGAPSTDTQYF.